Following are 2 T cell receptor beta chains from one sample sequenced in a study of patients and donors after allogeneic stem cell transplantation. A single record per CDR3 protein comes from TCRdb applying MiXCR to the RT-PCR reads. The table records 150,000 to 250,000 distinct CDR3 sequences, around 41% of them present only once. The sample taken for sequencing was blood, either unsorted or a sorted T cell fraction (not recorded which). Receptors were obtained from a human donor who was either an allogeneic HSCT recipient or a stem cell or donor lymphocyte infusion donor (not recorded which). It is not recorded whose cells these are; they may come from a transplant donor.

The chain joins TRBV12-3 or TRBV12-4 to TRBJ2-5; D might be TRBD2 (5 bases). V shed 0 bases and J shed 3 bases, with 11 bases lying between them. The CDR3 is 15 amino acids. The CDR3 DNA sequence: TGTGCCAGCAGTTTAGCGGGAGAAGAAAAAGAGACCCAGTACTTC. It specifies CASSLAGEEKETQYF.

The gene calls are TRBV19 and TRBJ2-7; 7 bases are a match to TRBD2. In germline, CDR1 is LNHDA, CDR2 SQIVND (reference sequence). This CDR3 comprises 15 residues. V gave up 5 bases and J gave up 1 base; unmatched junction bases: 8. The DNA of the CDR3 is TGTGCCAGTAGTGAGAGCTCTAGCGGATCCTACGAGCAGTACTTC. Residues: CASSESSSGSYEQYF. The variable domain in full, completed from reference TRBV19 and TRBJ2-7, reads DGGITQSPKYLFRKEGQNVTLSCEQNLNHDAMYWYRQDPGQGLRLIYYSQIVNDFQKGDIAEGYSVSREKKESFPLTVTSAQKNPTAFYLCASSESSSGSYEQYFGPGTRLTVT.